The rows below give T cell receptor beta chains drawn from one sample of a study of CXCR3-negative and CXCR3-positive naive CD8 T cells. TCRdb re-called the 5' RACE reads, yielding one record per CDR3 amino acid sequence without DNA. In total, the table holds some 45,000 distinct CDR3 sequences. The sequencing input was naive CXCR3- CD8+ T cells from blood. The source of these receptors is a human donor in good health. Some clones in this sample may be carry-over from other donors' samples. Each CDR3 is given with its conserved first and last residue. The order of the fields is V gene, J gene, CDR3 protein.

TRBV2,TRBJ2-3,CASSEFDLAADTQYF
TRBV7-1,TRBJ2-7,CASSSQDGYEQYF
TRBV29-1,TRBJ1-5,CSVGSWDSNQPQHF
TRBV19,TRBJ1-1,CASRDSTVGTEAFF
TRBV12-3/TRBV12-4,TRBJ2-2,CASKKLAGGPTGELFF
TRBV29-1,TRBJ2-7,CSVEGTEHPYEQYF
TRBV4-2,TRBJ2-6,CASSQDASGANVLTF
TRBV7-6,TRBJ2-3,CASSDPLADTQYF
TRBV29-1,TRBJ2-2,CSVLPEDRVNTGELFF
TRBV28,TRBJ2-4,CASSLKTAIAKNIQYF